The 28 T cell receptor beta chains presented below share a single source sample, sequenced in a study of blood T cell repertoires in COVID-19. Repertoires were generated with immunoSEQ multiplex PCR, while TCRdb's copy carries only in-frame clones and drops some. The sample has 70,000 or so clones; under 85% are singletons. Source material: peripheral blood. These receptors originate from a man aged 60-69 years with COVID-19, enrolled during active disease.

The chain carries TRBV27 and TRBJ2-5; maybe TRBD2 (5 bases). The CDR3 length is 14 residues. Trimming took 7 bases from V and 3 from J, leaving 15 bases between them. Per germline, CDR1 MNHEY and CDR2 SMNVEV (reference sequence). The CDR3 DNA follows: TGTGCCAGCACATTACGGCGGGCCGAAGAGACCCAGTACTTC. Amino acid sequence: CASTLRRAEETQYF.

The V call is TRBV12-5, the J call TRBJ1-1, with D unclear. CDR1 is LGHNT, CDR2 FRNRAP, per germline. This CDR3 spans 18 amino acids. Trimming shortened V by 4 bases and J by 2 bases, and 23 bases separated the two germline ends. The CDR3 sequence is CASGSLRSPESSNTEAFF. Written as DNA, the CDR3 is TGTGCTAGTGGTTCTTTGCGCTCCCCTGAAAGTTCAAACACTGAAGCTTTCTTT.

This chain links TRBV19 with TRBJ1-1; 8 positions agree with TRBD1. This CDR3 comprises 17 residues. Trimming at V came to 4 bases and at J to 0 bases, leaving 10 bases not matched to a gene. Germline CDR1 LNHDA, CDR2 SQIVND (reference sequence). The CDR3 reads CASSRGVGQVMNTEAFF. As DNA, the CDR3 is TGTGCCAGTAGTAGGGGCGTGGGACAGGTGATGAACACTGAAGCTTTCTTT.

This clone was counted a few times. The chain uses TRBV5-6 and TRBJ1-5; TRBD1 matches at 8 bases. V lost 4 bases and J lost 7; bases outside the gene matches: 4. Germline V gene lookup returns CDR1 SGHDT and CDR2 YYEEEE. The CDR3 length is 13 residues. The CDR3 DNA reads as TGTGCCAGCAGCCGCACAGGGGGGCAGCCCCAGCATTTT. Amino acids: CASSRTGGQPQHF.

The chain has TRBV2 and TRBJ2-7, with a tentative D call TRBD2 (6 bases). Germline CDR1 SNHLY, CDR2 FYNNEI. The CDR3 runs to 15 residues. V was shortened by 4 bases and J by 0 bases, with 13 bases between the two germline ends. CDR3 sequence: CASSGGDFYSYEQYF. DNA for the CDR3: TGTGCCAGCAGTGGGGGGGACTTTTACTCCTACGAGCAGTACTTC. The full variable domain, completed using reference TRBV2 and TRBJ2-7, is EPEVTQTPSHQVTQMGQEVILRCVPISNHLYFYWYRQILGQKVEFLVSFYNNEISEKSEIFDDQFSVERPDGSNFTLKIRSTKLEDSAMYFCASSGGDFYSYEQYFGPGTRLTVT.

The chain couples TRBV6-1 to TRBJ1-6; D may be TRBD1 (5 bases). This CDR3 is built from 13 residues. Trimming stripped 3 bases from V and 10 bases from J, with 10 bases between. Germline lookup yields CDR1 MNHNS and CDR2 SASEGT. The DNA of the CDR3 is TGTGCCAGCAGTGAGCGGGGCGAGTCACCCCTCCACTTT. Translated: CASSERGESPLHF.

The chain has TRBV5-1 and TRBJ2-3, with 8 bases aligning to TRBD1. In germline, CDR1 is SGHRS, CDR2 YFSETQ. V dropped 4 bases and J dropped 3; count of bases not matched to a gene: 4. CDR3 length: 14 amino acids. The CDR3 region is CASSLWTGTDTQYF. The CDR3 DNA reads as TGCGCCAGCAGCCTCTGGACAGGGACAGATACGCAGTATTTT. Full variable domain (outside the CDR3, taken from reference TRBV5-1 and TRBJ2-3): KAGVTQTPRYLIKTRGQQVTLSCSPISGHRSVSWYQQTPGQGLQFLFEYFSETQRNKGNFPGRFSGRQFSNSRSEMNVSTLELGDSALYLCASSLWTGTDTQYFGPGTRLTVL.

The chain couples TRBV4-1 to TRBJ2-7; D gene ambiguous. The CDR3 covers 13 residues. The V and J ends lost 0 bases and 2 bases respectively, with 5 bases between them. Germline V gene data show CDR1 as MGHRA and CDR2 as YSYEKL. CDR3 sequence reads: CASSQEETYEQYF. The CDR3 DNA reads as TGCGCCAGCAGCCAAGAGGAGACCTACGAGCAGTACTTC.

This clone appeared once. This chain joins TRBV2 and TRBJ2-5; D is perhaps TRBD2 (7 bases). V was clipped by 3 bases and J by 5 bases, with 16 bases between them. Germline V gene lookup returns CDR1 SNHLY and CDR2 FYNNEI. The CDR3 length is 15 residues. The CDR3 nucleotides are TGTGCCAGCAGTGAGGGGGGGGGCGTGGGGGAGACCCAGTACTTC. Translated: CASSEGGGVGETQYF.

This clone was detected only a few times. This chain connects TRBV21-1 to TRBJ2-2; the table's D call, TRBD2, has no DNA check behind it. TRBV21-1 is noted as a pseudogene. The CDR3 has 15 amino acids. In DNA form, the CDR3 reads TGTGCCAGCTGGACTAGCGGGCTCTACACCGGGGAGCTGTTTTTT. Translation: CASWTSGLYTGELFF.

Points on this clone: This may stem from a read error, because a much larger clone lies one nucleotide away. The chain carries TRBV14 and TRBJ1-1; tentatively, D is TRBD1 (6 bases). The CDR3 extends over 13 amino acids. Trimming took off 5 bases at V and 1 base at J, with 8 bases between the two ends. Germline V lookup: CDR1 SGHDN, CDR2 FVKESK. As DNA, the CDR3 is TGTGCCAGCAGCTCGGGACAGAACACTGAAGCTTTCTTT. This translates into CASSSGQNTEAFF.

This sequence joins TRBV21-1 and TRBJ1-2. TRBV21-1 is noted as a pseudogene. The CDR3 consists of 12 residues. The CDR3 DNA sequence: TGTGCCAGCACCGGGACTTCCTATGGCTACACCTTC. Protein product: CASTGTSYGYTF.

The rearrangement uses TRBV9 and TRBJ2-5, with 14 positions matching TRBD2. The J segment lost 2 bases and the V segment lost 6 bases, leaving 9 bases of the junction unmatched. Looked up from germline, CDR1 is SGDLS and CDR2 is YYNGEE. This CDR3 region has 17 residues. The CDR3 sequence: CASILPWTSGGQETQYF. In nucleotides, the CDR3 is TGTGCCAGCATTCTTCCCTGGACTAGCGGGGGGCAAGAGACCCAGTACTTC. Drawing the rest from reference TRBV9 and TRBJ2-5, the complete variable domain is DSGVTQTPKHLITATGQRVTLRCSPRSGDLSVYWYQQSLDQGLQFLIQYYNGEERAKGNILERFSAQQFPDLHSELNLSSLELGDSALYFCASILPWTSGGQETQYFGPGTRLLVL.

This chain joins TRBV4-2 and TRBJ2-2, with D possibly being TRBD2 (6 bases). V was cut by 4 bases and J by 2 bases, with 17 bases left in between. The CDR3 length is 17 residues. CDR1 and CDR2 from the germline V gene are LGHNA and YNFKEQ. CDR3: CASSPEGLAANTGELFF. CDR3 sequence (DNA): TGTGCCAGCAGCCCGGAAGGGTTAGCGGCTAACACCGGGGAGCTGTTTTTT.

The V and J genes are TRBV24-1 and TRBJ2-3; 8 bases are shared with TRBD1. After removal of 3 bases from V and 2 bases from J, the junction contained 18 bases not matched to a gene. Germline loops: CDR1 KGHDR, CDR2 SFDVKD. The CDR3 is made up of 20 amino acids. The CDR3 DNA reads TGTGCCACCAGTGATCCCCTGAAGACAGGGGCTGAGCATCCCACAGATACGCAGTATTTT. Residues: CATSDPLKTGAEHPTDTQYF.

About this clone: Additional DNA sequences in this sample encode the identical CDR3. V gene TRBV2 combines with J gene TRBJ1-4, with a possible D match to TRBD1 (6 bases). V dropped 3 bases and J dropped 6 bases, with 8 bases sitting between them. Germline V lookup: CDR1 SNHLY, CDR2 FYNNEI. The CDR3 is 13 residues long. CDR3 protein: CASSEDRDEKLFF. The CDR3 DNA reads as TGTGCCAGCAGTGAGGACAGAGATGAAAAACTGTTTTTT.

The chain recombines TRBV2 with TRBJ1-5; 8 positions match TRBD1. The V segment lost 4 bases and the J segment 7 bases; nucleotides outside the gene matches: 6. The CDR3 length is 14 residues. Germline lookup yields CDR1 SNHLY and CDR2 FYNNEI. In DNA, the CDR3 is TGTGCCAGCAGTGGAGGACAGGGTTACCAGCCCCAGCATTTT. Residues: CASSGGQGYQPQHF.

The chain has TRBV5-5 and TRBJ1-6, with no clear D. V gave up 0 bases and J gave up 7 bases, with 5 bases separating them. The CDR3 length is 13 residues. The V gene's germline CDR1 is SGHKS and CDR2 YYEKEE (reference sequence). The CDR3 sequence is CASSLDSNSPLHF. The CDR3 bases are TGTGCCAGCAGCTTGGACAGCAATTCACCCCTCCACTTT.

V is TRBV12-3 or TRBV12-4 and J is TRBJ1-1, with unresolved D. The CDR3 contains 13 residues. V was trimmed by 4 bases and J by 3 bases, leaving 9 bases between them. The CDR3 DNA follows: TGTGCCAGCAGTTCTCAAATAGACACTGAAGCTTTCTTT. It is translated as CASSSQIDTEAFF.

This clone was observed a handful of times. The rearrangement uses TRBV5-6 and TRBJ1-3; D not resolved. Germline CDR1 is SGHDT and CDR2 is YYEEEE. With 4 bases removed from V and 4 bases from J, the gap between germline ends came to 9 bases. CDR3 length: 13 amino acids. The DNA of the CDR3 is TGTGCCAGCAGCCCCCCTACGGGAAACACCATATATTTT. Translated: CASSPPTGNTIYF.

The chain joins TRBV7-3 to TRBJ2-3; weak D call: TRBD1 (5 bases). V dropped 2 bases and J dropped 4 bases, with 10 bases sitting between them. The CDR3 spans 14 residues. Per germline, CDR1 SGHTA and CDR2 FQGTGA. The CDR3 loop is CASSLQGPPDTQYF. The CDR3 DNA follows: TGTGCCAGCAGCTTACAGGGCCCCCCAGATACGCAGTATTTT. The variable domain in full, with the rest retrieved from reference TRBV7-3 and TRBJ2-3, is GAGVSQTPSNKVTEKGKYVELRCDPISGHTALYWYRQSLGQGPEFLIYFQGTGAADDSGLPNDRFFAVRPEGSVSTLKIQRTERGDSAVYLCASSLQGPPDTQYFGPGTRLTVL.

The chain combines TRBV7-3 with TRBJ2-2, with 9 nucleotides matching TRBD2. This CDR3 is 17 amino acids long. V dropped 5 bases and J dropped 6; count of bases not matched to a gene: 13. Germline CDR1 SGHTA, CDR2 FQGTGA. DNA of the CDR3: TGTGCCAGCAGCCCCCGAGGGAGCGGGGGGAGCCCCGGGGAGCTGTTTTTT. Residues: CASSPRGSGGSPGELFF.

The rearrangement links TRBV5-5 to TRBJ2-7; D call uncertain. The CDR3 has 14 amino acids. The germline gives CDR1 SGHKS, CDR2 YYEKEE (reference sequence). Trimming stripped 3 bases from V and 2 bases from J, with 12 bases between. As DNA, the CDR3 is TGTGCCAGCAGCTGGGCCAGCACCGCCTACGAGCAGTACTTC. Translated: CASSWASTAYEQYF.

V is TRBV23-1 and J is TRBJ2-7, with a possible D match to TRBD1 (6 bases). TRBV23-1 is given ORF status, its function remaining uncertain. This CDR3 is built from 14 residues. V gave up 7 bases and J gave up 2 bases, with 15 bases separating them. The CDR3 loop reads CASKCTGLTYEQYF. The CDR3 nucleotides read TGCGCCAGCAAATGTACAGGGCTGACCTACGAGCAGTACTTC.

The CDR3 DNA is TGTGCCAGCAGCGTTTGGGGGCGTCTGGGAGAGACCCAGTACTTC. Its translation is CASSVWGRLGETQYF. The chain carries TRBV9 and TRBJ2-5; a possible D gene is TRBD1 (6 bases). This CDR3 has 15 amino acids. Between the trimmed V and J ends, which lost 2 bases and 4 bases, there was a span of 15 bases. The germline gives CDR1 SGDLS, CDR2 YYNGEE.

The chain couples TRBV5-1 to TRBJ2-7; tentative D call: TRBD2 (6 bases). Germline V CDR1 and CDR2: SGHRS, YFSETQ. The CDR3 runs 17 residues. V lost 4 bases, J lost 7 bases, and 27 bases lay in between. Here the CDR3 reads CASSAGRGVSGAGEQYF. The CDR3 DNA follows: TGCGCCAGCAGCGCCGGACGTGGGGTCTCTGGGGCGGGAGAGCAGTACTTC.

This clone occurred once. The CDR3 DNA reads TGTGCCAGCAGTTTAAATCCCGGGGTGGGGCAGTATTTT. The encoded protein is CASSLNPGVGQYF. The J gene is TRBJ2-3, the V gene TRBV12-3 or TRBV12-4, with TRBD2 as a possible D gene (5 bases). V was cut by 2 bases and J by 11 bases, with 14 bases left in between. CDR3 length: 13 residues.

V usage is TRBV4-1 and J usage is TRBJ1-1; no clear D gene. There are 13 residues in the CDR3. The ends were cut back, 4 bases at V and 1 base at J, with 7 bases in the middle. The V gene's germline CDR1 is MGHRA and CDR2 YSYEKL. The CDR3 reads CASSPPGNTEAFF. CDR3 DNA: TGCGCCAGCAGCCCCCCGGGGAACACTGAAGCTTTCTTT.